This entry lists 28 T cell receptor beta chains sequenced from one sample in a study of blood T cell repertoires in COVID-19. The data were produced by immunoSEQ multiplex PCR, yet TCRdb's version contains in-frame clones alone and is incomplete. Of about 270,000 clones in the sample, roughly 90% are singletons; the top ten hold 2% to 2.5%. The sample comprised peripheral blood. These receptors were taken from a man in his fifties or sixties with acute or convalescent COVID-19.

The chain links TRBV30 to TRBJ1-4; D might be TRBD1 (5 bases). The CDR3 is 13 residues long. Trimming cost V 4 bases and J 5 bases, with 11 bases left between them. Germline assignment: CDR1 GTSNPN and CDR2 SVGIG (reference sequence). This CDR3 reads CAWKSGGNEKLFF. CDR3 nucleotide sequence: TGTGCCTGGAAATCCGGGGGAAATGAAAAACTGTTTTTT.

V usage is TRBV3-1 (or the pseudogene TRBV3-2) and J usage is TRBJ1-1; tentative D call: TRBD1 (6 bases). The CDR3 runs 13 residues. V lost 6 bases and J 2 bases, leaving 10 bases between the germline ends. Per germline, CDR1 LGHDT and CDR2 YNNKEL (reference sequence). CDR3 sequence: CASRRQANTEAFF. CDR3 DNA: TGTGCCAGCAGGAGACAGGCAAACACTGAAGCTTTCTTT.

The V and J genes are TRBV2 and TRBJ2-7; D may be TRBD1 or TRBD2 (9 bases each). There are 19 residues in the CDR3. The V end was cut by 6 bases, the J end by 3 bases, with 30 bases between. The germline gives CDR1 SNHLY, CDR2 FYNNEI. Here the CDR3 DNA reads TGTGCCAGCAGCCTTACCGGGACAGGGCAAAAGCGGGGGGTCTACGAGCAGTACTTC. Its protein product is CASSLTGTGQKRGVYEQYF.

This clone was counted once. Here the CDR3 reads CASSQSFYSRHSYEQYF. The CDR3 nucleotides read TGCGCCAGCAGTCAATCGTTCTACAGCCGACACTCCTACGAGCAGTACTTC. The chain joins TRBV23-1 to TRBJ2-7, with unresolved D. TRBV23-1 belongs to the ORF category, with a function that is uncertain. Trimming removed 0 bases at V and 0 bases at J, with 15 bases between. CDR3 length equals 17 residues.

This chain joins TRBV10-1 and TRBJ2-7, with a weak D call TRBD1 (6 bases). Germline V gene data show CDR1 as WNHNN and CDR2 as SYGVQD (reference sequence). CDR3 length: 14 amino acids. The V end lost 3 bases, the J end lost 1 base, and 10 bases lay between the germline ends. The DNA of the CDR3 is TGCGCCAGCAGTGACAGGGGCGATTCCTACGAGCAGTACTTC. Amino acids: CASSDRGDSYEQYF.

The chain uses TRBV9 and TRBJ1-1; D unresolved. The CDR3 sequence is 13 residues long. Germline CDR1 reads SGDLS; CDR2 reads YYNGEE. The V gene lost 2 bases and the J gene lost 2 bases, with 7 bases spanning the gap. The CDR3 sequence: CASSVTRNTEAFF. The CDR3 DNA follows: TGTGCCAGCAGCGTCACTAGAAACACTGAAGCTTTCTTT.

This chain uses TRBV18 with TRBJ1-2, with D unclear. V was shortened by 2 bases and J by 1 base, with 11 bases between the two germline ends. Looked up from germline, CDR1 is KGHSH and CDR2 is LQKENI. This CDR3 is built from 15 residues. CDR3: CASSPSRHDNYGYTF. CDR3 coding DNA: TGTGCCAGCTCACCATCAAGACACGATAACTATGGCTACACCTTC.

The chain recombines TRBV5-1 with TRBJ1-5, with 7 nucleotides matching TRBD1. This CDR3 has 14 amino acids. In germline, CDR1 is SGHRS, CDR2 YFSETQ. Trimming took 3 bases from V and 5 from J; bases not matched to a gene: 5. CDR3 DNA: TGCGCCAGCAGCTCTGACAGGGACCATCAGCCCCAGCATTTT. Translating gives CASSSDRDHQPQHF. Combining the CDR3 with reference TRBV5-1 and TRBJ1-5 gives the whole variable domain KAGVTQTPRYLIKTRGQQVTLSCSPISGHRSVSWYQQTPGQGLQFLFEYFSETQRNKGNFPGRFSGRQFSNSRSEMNVSTLELGDSALYLCASSSDRDHQPQHFGDGTRLSIL.

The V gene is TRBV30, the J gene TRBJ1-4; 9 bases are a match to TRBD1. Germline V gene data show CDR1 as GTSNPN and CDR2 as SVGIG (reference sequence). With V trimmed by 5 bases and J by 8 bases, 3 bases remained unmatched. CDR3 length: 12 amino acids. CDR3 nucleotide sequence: TGTGCCTGGGCCGGACAGGGGGAAAAACTGTTTTTT. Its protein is CAWAGQGEKLFF.

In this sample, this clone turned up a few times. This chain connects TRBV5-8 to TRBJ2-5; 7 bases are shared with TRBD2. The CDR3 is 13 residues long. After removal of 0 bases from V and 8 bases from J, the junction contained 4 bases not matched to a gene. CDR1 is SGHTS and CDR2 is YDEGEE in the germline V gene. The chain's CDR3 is CASSLASSGTQYF. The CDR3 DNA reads TGTGCCAGCAGCTTGGCGTCTAGCGGAACCCAGTACTTC.

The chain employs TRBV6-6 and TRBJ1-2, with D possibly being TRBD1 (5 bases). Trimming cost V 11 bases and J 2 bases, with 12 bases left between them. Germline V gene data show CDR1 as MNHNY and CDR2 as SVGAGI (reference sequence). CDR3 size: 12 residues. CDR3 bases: TGTGCCGCAAAACCAGGGAACTATGGCTACACCTTC. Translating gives CAAKPGNYGYTF.

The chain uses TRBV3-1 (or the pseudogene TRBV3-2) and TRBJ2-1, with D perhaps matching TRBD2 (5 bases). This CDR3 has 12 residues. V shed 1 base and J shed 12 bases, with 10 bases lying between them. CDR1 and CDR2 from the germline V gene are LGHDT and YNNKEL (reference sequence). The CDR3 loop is CASSQGSSGQFF. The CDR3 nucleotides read TGTGCCAGCAGCCAAGGGTCGAGCGGGCAGTTCTTC.

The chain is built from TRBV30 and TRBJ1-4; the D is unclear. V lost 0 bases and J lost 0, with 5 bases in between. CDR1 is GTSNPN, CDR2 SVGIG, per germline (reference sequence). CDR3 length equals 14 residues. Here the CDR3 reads CAWSVAPTNEKLFF. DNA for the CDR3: TGTGCCTGGAGTGTAGCTCCAACTAATGAAAAACTGTTTTTT.

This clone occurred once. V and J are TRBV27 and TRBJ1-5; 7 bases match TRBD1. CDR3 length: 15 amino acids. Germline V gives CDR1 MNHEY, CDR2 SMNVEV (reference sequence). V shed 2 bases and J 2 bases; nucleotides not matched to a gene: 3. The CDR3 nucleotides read TGTGCCAGCAGTTTACGGCAGGGGGGCAATCAGCCCCAGCATTTT. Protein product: CASSLRQGGNQPQHF.

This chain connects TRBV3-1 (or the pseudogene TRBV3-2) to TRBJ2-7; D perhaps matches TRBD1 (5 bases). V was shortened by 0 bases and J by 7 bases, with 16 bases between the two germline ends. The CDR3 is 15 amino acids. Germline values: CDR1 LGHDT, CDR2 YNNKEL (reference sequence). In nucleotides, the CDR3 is TGTGCCAGCAGCCAAGATCCCGGACACGCCTGGGAGCAGTACTTC. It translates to CASSQDPGHAWEQYF.

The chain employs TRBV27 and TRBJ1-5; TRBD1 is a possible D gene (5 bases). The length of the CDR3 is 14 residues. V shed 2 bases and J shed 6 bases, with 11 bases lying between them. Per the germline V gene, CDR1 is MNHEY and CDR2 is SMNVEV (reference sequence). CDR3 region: CASSLIGTFQPQHF. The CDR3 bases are TGTGCCAGCAGTTTAATAGGGACTTTTCAGCCCCAGCATTTT.

CDR3 protein: CASSLLGRTGTYEQYF. The CDR3 region has the DNA TGTGCCAGCAGTTTATTGGGACGGACAGGGACCTACGAGCAGTACTTC. The gene calls are TRBV27 and TRBJ2-7; 8 bases fit TRBD1. There are 16 residues in the CDR3. After removal of 1 base from V and 2 bases from J, the junction contained 7 bases not matched to a gene. Germline loops: CDR1 MNHEY, CDR2 SMNVEV (reference sequence).

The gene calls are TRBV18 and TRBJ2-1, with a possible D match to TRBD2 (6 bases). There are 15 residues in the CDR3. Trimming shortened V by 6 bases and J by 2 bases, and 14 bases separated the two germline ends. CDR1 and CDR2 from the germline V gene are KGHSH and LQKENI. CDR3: CASSNFGGTYNEQFF. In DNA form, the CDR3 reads TGTGCCAGCTCGAACTTCGGAGGGACCTACAATGAGCAGTTCTTC.

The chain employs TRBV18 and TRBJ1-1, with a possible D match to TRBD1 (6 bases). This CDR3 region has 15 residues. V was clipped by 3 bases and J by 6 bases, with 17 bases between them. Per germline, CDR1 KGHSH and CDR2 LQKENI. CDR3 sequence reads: CASSPVQGMGAEAFF. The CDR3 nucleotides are TGTGCCAGCTCACCCGTACAGGGTATGGGGGCTGAAGCTTTCTTT. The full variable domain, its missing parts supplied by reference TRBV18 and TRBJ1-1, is NAGVMQNPRHLVRRRGQEARLRCSPMKGHSHVYWYRQLPEEGLKFMVYLQKENIIDESGMPKERFSAEFPKEGPSILRIQQVVRGDSAAYFCASSPVQGMGAEAFFGQGTRLTVV.

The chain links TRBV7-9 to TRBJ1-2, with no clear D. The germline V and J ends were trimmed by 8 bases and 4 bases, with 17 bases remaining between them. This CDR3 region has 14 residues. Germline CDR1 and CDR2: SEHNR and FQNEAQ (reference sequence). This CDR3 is CASRKQSESYGYTF. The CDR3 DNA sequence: TGTGCCAGCCGGAAACAGTCCGAGTCCTATGGCTACACCTTC.

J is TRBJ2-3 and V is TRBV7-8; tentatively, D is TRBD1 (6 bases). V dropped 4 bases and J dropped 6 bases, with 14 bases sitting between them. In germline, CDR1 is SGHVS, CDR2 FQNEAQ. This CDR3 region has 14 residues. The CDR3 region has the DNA TGTGCCAGCAGCTCCACCAACAGGGAGGATACGCAGTATTTT. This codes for CASSSTNREDTQYF.

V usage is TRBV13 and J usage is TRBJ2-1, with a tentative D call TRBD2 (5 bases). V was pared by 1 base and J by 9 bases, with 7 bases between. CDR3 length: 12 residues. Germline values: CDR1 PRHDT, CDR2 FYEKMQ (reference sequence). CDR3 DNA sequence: TGTGCCAGCAGCTTAGAAGGAGGTGAGCAGTTCTTC. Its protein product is CASSLEGGEQFF.

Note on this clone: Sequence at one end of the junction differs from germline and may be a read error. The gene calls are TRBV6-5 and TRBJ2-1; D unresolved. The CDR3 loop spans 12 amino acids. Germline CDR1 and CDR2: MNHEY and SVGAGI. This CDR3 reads CASSLPGPELFF. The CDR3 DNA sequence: TGTGCCAGCAGTCTCCCCGGTCCCGAGCTGTTCTTC.

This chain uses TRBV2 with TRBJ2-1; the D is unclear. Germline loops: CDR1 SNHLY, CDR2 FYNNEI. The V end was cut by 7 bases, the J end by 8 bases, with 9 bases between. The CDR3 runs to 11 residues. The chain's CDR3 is CASKSEHEQFF. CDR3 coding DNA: TGTGCCAGCAAGAGTGAGCATGAGCAGTTCTTC.

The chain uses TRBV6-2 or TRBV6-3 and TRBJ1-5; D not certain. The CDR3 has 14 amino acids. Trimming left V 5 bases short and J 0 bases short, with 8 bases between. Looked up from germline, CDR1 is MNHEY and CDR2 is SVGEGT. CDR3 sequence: CASSREYSNQPQHF. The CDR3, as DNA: TGTGCCAGCAGTAGGGAGTATAGCAATCAGCCCCAGCATTTT.

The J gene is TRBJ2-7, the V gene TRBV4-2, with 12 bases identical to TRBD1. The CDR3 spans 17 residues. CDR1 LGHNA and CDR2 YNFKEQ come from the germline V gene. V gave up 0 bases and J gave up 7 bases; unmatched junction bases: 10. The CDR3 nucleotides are TGTGCCAGCAGCCAAGACGTCAGGGACAGGGGGCAAGGGGAGCAGTACTTC. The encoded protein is CASSQDVRDRGQGEQYF.

CDR3 DNA: TGTGCCAGCAGCCTAGATATTACTGAAGCTTTCTTT. This encodes CASSLDITEAFF. The chain carries TRBV7-9 and TRBJ1-1; D remains ambiguous. V was pared by 5 bases and J by 5 bases, with 9 bases between. The germline gives CDR1 SEHNR, CDR2 FQNEAQ (reference sequence). The CDR3 is 12 residues long.

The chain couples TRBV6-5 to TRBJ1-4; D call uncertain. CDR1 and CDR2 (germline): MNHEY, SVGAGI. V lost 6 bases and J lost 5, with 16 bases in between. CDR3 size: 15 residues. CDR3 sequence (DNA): TGTGCCAGCAGCGAGGGCGGCGGAGGGAATGAAAAACTGTTTTTT. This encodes CASSEGGGGNEKLFF.